What follows are 2 T cell receptor beta chains derived from one specimen sequenced in a study of human T cells and chemical hapten exposure. TCRdb ran MiXCR on the RACE reads and lists one entry per CDR3 protein. In the table there are about 82,000 distinct CDR3 sequences, about 6.6% of which are singletons. Time point meaning: patch test 2, 6 weeks after DPC sensitization. The sample's treatment: therapeutic diphenylcyclopropenone sensitization with weekly scalp DPC. Sample: whole blood, taken in connection with sensitization to the hapten diphenylcyclopropenone (DPC). Every receptor here comes from a woman aged 25 to 39 with alopecia areata. Some clones in this sample may be carry-over from other donors' samples.

The V and J genes are TRBV5-4 and TRBJ1-4; D not resolved. Germline CDR1 is SGHNT and CDR2 is YYREEE (reference sequence). This CDR3 comprises 14 residues. V shed 10 bases and J shed 4 bases, with 17 bases lying between them. The CDR3 DNA reads TGTGCCCCTAGTTGCAGGCGATATAATGAAAAACTGTTTTTT. Translated: CAPSCRRYNEKLFF.

In its sample, this clonotype was seen many times. The chain joins TRBV5-6 to TRBJ2-3, with 8 positions matching TRBD2. With V trimmed by 0 bases and J by 1 base, 1 base remained unmatched. This CDR3 contains 15 residues. CDR1 and CDR2 from the germline V gene are SGHDT and YYEEEE. CDR3 nucleotides: TGTGCCAGCAGCTTGGTGCGGGGGGGCACAGATACGCAGTATTTT. Its translation is CASSLVRGGTDTQYF.